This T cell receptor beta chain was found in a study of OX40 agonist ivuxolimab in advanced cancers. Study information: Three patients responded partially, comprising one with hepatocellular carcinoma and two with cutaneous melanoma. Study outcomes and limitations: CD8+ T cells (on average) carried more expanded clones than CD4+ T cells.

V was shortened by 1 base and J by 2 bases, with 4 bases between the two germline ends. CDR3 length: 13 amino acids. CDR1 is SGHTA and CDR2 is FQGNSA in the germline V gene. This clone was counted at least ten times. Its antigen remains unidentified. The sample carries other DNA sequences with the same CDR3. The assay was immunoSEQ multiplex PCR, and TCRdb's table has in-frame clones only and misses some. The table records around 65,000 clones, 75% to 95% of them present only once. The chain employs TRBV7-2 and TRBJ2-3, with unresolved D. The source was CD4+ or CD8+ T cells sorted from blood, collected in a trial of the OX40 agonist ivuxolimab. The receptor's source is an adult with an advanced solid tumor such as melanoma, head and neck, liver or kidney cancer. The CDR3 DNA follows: TGTGCCAGCAGCTTAGATAACACAGATACGCAGTATTTT. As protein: CASSLDNTDTQYF. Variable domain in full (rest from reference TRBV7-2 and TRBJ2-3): GAGVSQSPSNKVTEKGKDVELRCDPISGHTALYWYRQSLGQGLEFLIYFQGNSAPDKSGLPSDRFSAERTGGSVSTLTIQRTQQEDSAVYLCASSLDNTDTQYFGPGTRLTVL.